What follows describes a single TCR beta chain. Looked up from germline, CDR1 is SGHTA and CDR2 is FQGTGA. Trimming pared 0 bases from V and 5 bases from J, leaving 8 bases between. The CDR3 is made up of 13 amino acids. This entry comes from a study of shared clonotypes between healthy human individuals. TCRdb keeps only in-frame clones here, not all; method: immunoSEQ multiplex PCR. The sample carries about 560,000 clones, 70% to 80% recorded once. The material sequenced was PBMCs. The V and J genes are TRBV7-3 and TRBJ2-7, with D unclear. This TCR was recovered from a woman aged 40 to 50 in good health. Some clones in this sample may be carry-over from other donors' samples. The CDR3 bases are TGTGCCAGCAGCTTAACTGGCTCAAACGAGCAGTACTTC. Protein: CASSLTGSNEQYF.